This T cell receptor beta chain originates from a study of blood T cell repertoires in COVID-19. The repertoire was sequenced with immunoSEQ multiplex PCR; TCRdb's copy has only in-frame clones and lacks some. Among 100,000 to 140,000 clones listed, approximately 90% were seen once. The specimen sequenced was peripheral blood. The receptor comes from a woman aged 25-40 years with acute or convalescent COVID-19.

As DNA, the CDR3 is TGTGCCAGTAGTGCCCGGGACAGGGGGCGAGGTGAAGCTTTCTTT. As protein: CASSARDRGRGEAFF. This chain connects TRBV19 to TRBJ1-1; TRBD1 matches at 12 bases. Trimming cost V 5 bases and J 7 bases; bases outside gene matches: 8. Looked up from germline, CDR1 is LNHDA and CDR2 is SQIVND (reference sequence). The length of the CDR3 is 15 residues.